The 8 T cell receptor beta chains reported below all come from one sample, sequenced in a study of T cell responses to AZD1222 COVID-19 vaccine. The data were produced by immunoSEQ multiplex PCR, yet TCRdb's version contains in-frame clones alone and is incomplete. Of 69,000 or so clones listed, nearly 90% are singletons. This specimen was peripheral blood, taken 28 days after the second AZD1222 dose. The source is an adult who received the AZD1222 COVID-19 vaccine.

The rearrangement joins TRBV24-1 to TRBJ2-3; D is ambiguous. CDR3 length equals 14 residues. Trimming took 5 bases from V and 2 from J, leaving 10 bases between them. Germline CDR1 reads KGHDR; CDR2 reads SFDVKD. CDR3 DNA: TGTGCCACCAGTGGAAAGGGCATCACAGATACGCAGTATTTT. Residues: CATSGKGITDTQYF.

This chain joins TRBV10-3 and TRBJ1-1; unclear D gene. The CDR3 sequence is 14 residues long. Germline V gene data show CDR1 as ENHRY and CDR2 as SYGVKD. The V gene lost 4 bases and the J gene lost 4 bases, with 13 bases spanning the gap. CDR3 DNA: TGTGCCATCAGTGTACTCACGGGAGGCACTGAAGCTTTCTTT. Translated, it gives CAISVLTGGTEAFF.

The genes are TRBV28 and TRBJ2-3; 12 bases align to TRBD2. Germline CDR1 reads MDHEN; CDR2 reads SYDVKM. V lost 3 bases, J lost 4 bases, and 8 bases stayed unmatched. The length of the CDR3 is 17 residues. The CDR3 DNA is TGTGCCAGCAGTTTCTCGACTAGCGGGAGAGGAGCAGATACGCAGTATTTT. Translating it yields CASSFSTSGRGADTQYF.

This chain joins TRBV28 and TRBJ1-1; 7 bases are a match to TRBD1. Trimming took 5 bases from V and 0 from J; bases not matched to a gene: 3. This CDR3 is 14 amino acids long. Per germline, CDR1 MDHEN and CDR2 SYDVKM. CDR3 nucleotide sequence: TGTGCCAGCAGTCCAGGGGGGATGAACACTGAAGCTTTCTTT. As protein: CASSPGGMNTEAFF. The full variable domain, with the rest looked up from reference TRBV28 and TRBJ1-1, is DVKVTQSSRYLVKRTGEKVFLECVQDMDHENMFWYRQDPGLGLRLIYFSYDVKMKEKGDIPEGYSVSREKKERFSLILESASTNQTSMYLCASSPGGMNTEAFFGQGTRLTVV.

This clone was recorded once. This rearrangement joins TRBV18 to TRBJ2-7, with D possibly being TRBD2 (5 bases). The CDR3 loop spans 14 amino acids. The V and J ends lost 2 bases and 4 bases respectively, with 12 bases between them. The germline CDR1 and CDR2 sequences are KGHSH and LQKENI. CDR3: CASSPATSLYEQYF. The CDR3 bases are TGTGCCAGCTCACCAGCAACTAGTTTATACGAGCAGTACTTC.

The V and J genes are TRBV12-3 or TRBV12-4 and TRBJ1-5, with D unresolved. V lost 3 bases to trimming and J lost 1 base, with 4 bases between them. The CDR3 length is 13 residues. CDR3 amino acids: CASSFASNQPQHF. DNA for the CDR3: TGTGCCAGCAGTTTCGCGAGCAATCAGCCCCAGCATTTT.

This clone was seen a single time. This rearrangement joins TRBV6-5 to TRBJ1-1; D gene uncertain. Per the germline V gene, CDR1 is MNHEY and CDR2 is SVGAGI. The CDR3 is 15 residues long. V lost 5 bases to trimming and J lost 1 base, with 14 bases between them. The DNA of the CDR3 is TGTGCCAGCAGTCCCCGGGGAGTACGGAACACTGAAGCTTTCTTT. It yields the protein CASSPRGVRNTEAFF.

In nucleotides, the CDR3 is TGTGCCAGCAATCCGACAGTTAACACTGAAGCTTTCTTT. It specifies CASNPTVNTEAFF. The chain has TRBV28 and TRBJ1-1; possible D gene TRBD1, 5 bases. The germline CDR1 and CDR2 sequences are MDHEN and SYDVKM. CDR3 size: 13 residues. The germline V and J ends were trimmed by 7 bases and 2 bases, with 11 bases remaining between them.